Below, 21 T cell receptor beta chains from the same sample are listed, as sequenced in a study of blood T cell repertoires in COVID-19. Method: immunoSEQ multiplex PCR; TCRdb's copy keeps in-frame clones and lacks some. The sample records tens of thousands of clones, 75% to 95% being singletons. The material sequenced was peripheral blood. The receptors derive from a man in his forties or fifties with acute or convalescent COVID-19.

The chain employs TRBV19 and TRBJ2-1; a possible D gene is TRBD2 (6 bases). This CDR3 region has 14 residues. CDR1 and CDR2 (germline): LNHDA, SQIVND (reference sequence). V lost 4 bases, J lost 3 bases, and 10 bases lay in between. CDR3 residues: CASSTIADYNEQFF. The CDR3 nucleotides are TGTGCCAGTAGTACCATAGCGGACTACAATGAGCAGTTCTTC.

The CDR3 nucleotides are TGCGCCAGCAGCCCGACAGGAGGGAACACCGGGGAGCTGTTTTTT. Translated, it gives CASSPTGGNTGELFF. The J gene is TRBJ2-2, the V gene TRBV5-1; a weak D match, TRBD1 (6 bases). V lost 4 bases, J lost 1 base, and 11 bases lay in between. The CDR3 spans 15 residues. The germline V gene encodes CDR1 SGHRS and CDR2 YFSETQ.

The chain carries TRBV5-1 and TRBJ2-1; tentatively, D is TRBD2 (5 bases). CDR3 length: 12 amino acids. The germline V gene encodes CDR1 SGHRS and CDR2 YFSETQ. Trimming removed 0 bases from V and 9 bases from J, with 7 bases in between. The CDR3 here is CASSLAGGEQFF. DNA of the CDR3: TGCGCCAGCAGCTTGGCTGGAGGTGAGCAGTTCTTC.

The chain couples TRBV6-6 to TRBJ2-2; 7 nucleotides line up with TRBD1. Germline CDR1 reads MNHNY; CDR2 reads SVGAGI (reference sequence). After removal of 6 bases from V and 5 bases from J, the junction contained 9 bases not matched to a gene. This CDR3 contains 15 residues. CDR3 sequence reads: CASRTRQGGTGELFF. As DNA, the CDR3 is TGTGCCAGCAGAACCCGACAGGGTGGAACCGGGGAGCTGTTTTTT.

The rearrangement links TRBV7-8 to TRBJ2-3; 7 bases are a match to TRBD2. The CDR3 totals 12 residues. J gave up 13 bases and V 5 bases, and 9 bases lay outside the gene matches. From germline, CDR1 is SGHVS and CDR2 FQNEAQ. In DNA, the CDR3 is TGTGCCAGCAGCCAGCCCCGGGAGGCGGAGTATTTT. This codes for CASSQPREAEYF.

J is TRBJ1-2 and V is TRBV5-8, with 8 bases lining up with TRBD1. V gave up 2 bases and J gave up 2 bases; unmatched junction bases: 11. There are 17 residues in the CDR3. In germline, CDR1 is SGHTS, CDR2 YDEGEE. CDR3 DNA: TGTGCCAGCAGCTTCCGGACAGGGTTTAAGGAGAACTATGGCTACACCTTC. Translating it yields CASSFRTGFKENYGYTF.

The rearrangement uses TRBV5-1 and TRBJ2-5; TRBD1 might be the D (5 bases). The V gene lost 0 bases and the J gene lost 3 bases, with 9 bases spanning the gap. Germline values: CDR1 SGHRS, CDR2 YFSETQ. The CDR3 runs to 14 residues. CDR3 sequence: CASSLGQLEETQYF. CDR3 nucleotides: TGCGCCAGCAGCTTGGGACAGTTAGAAGAGACCCAGTACTTC.

CDR3 coding DNA: TGTGCCAGTGCTGGGACAGGGGGGATTTATGATGGCTACACCTTC. Translating it yields CASAGTGGIYDGYTF. J is TRBJ1-2 and V is TRBV2; 11 bases agree with TRBD1. This CDR3 has 15 residues. J gave up 6 bases and V 9 bases, and 12 bases lay outside the gene matches. The germline gives CDR1 SNHLY, CDR2 FYNNEI.

As DNA, the CDR3 is TGCGCCAGCAGTCAAGTCTCCCGGCGGCTCACGGCACTTGACAACTATGGCTACACCTTC. As protein: CASSQVSRRLTALDNYGYTF. The chain is built from TRBV23-1 and TRBJ1-2; D gene unclear. TRBV23-1 is an ORF, and what it does is uncertain. The CDR3 is 20 amino acids. The V gene lost 2 bases and the J gene lost 2 bases, with 27 bases spanning the gap.

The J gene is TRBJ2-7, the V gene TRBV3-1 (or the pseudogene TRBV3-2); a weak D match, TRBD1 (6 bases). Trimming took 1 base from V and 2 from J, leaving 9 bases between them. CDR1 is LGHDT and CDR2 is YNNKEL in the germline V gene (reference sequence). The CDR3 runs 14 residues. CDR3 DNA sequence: TGTGCCAGCAGCCAAGGGGACACCACCTACGAGCAGTACTTC. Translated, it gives CASSQGDTTYEQYF.

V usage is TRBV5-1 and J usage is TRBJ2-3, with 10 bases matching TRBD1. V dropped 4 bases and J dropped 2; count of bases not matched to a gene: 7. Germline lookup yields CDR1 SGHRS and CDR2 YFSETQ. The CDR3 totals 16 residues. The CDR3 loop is CASSTGDRGITDTQYF. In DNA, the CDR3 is TGCGCCAGCAGCACTGGGGACAGGGGTATCACAGATACGCAGTATTTT.

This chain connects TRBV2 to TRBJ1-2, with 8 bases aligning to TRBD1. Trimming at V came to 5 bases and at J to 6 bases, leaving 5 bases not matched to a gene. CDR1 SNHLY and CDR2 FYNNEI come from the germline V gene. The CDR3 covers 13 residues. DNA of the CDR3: TGTGCCAGCAGTCCCCAGACAGGGGATGGCTACACCTTC. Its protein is CASSPQTGDGYTF.

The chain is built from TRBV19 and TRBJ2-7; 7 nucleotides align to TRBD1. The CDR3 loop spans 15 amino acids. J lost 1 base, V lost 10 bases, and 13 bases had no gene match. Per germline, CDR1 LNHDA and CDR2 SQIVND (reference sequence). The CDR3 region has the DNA TGTGCCACCCAAGAGGTTGGACAGGCTTCCTACGAGCAGTACTTC. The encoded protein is CATQEVGQASYEQYF.

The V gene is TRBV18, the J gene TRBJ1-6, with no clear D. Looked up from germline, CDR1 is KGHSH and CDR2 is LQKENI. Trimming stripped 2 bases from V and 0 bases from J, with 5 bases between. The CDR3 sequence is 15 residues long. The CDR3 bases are TGTGCCAGCTCACCAGAGAGCTCCTATAATTCACCCCTCCACTTT. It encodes CASSPESSYNSPLHF.

In DNA form, the CDR3 reads TGTGCCAGCAGTCGTACAGATATAGCCAAAAACATTCAGTACTTC. Amino acid sequence: CASSRTDIAKNIQYF. The V and J genes are TRBV6-5 and TRBJ2-4; the D is unclear. V was trimmed by 5 bases and J by 0 bases, leaving 11 bases between them. The CDR3 consists of 15 residues. In germline, CDR1 is MNHEY, CDR2 SVGAGI.

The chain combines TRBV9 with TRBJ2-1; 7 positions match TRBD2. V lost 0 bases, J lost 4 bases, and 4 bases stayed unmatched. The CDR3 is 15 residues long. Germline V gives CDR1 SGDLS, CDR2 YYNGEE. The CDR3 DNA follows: TGTGCCAGCAGCGTAGACCCGGGAGGTTACAATGAGCAGTTCTTC. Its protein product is CASSVDPGGYNEQFF. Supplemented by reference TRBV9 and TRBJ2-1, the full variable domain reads DSGVTQTPKHLITATGQRVTLRCSPRSGDLSVYWYQQSLDQGLQFLIQYYNGEERAKGNILERFSAQQFPDLHSELNLSSLELGDSALYFCASSVDPGGYNEQFFGPGTRLTVL.

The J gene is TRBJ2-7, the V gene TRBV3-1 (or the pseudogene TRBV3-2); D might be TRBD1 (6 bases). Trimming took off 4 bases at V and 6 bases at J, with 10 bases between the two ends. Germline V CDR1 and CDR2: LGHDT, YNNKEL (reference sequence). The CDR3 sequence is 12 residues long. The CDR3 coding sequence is TGTGCCAGCAGCCTGAACAGGGCCGAGCAGTACTTC. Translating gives CASSLNRAEQYF.

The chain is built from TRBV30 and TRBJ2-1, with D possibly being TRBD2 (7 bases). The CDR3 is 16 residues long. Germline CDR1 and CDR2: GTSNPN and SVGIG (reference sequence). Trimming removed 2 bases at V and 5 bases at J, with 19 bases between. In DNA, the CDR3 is TGTGCCTGGAGTCCTGATAGGGGGGGGCCCCACAATGAGCAGTTCTTC. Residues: CAWSPDRGGPHNEQFF.

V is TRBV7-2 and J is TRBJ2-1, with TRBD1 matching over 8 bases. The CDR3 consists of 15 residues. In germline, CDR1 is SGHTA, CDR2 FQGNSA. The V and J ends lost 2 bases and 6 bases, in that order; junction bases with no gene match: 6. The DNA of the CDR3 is TGTGCCAGCAGCTTAAGTAAACAGGGGGTCAATGAGCAGTTCTTC. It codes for CASSLSKQGVNEQFF. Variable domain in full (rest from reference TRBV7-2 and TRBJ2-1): GAGVSQSPSNKVTEKGKDVELRCDPISGHTALYWYRQSLGQGLEFLIYFQGNSAPDKSGLPSDRFSAERTGGSVSTLTIQRTQQEDSAVYLCASSLSKQGVNEQFFGPGTRLTVL.

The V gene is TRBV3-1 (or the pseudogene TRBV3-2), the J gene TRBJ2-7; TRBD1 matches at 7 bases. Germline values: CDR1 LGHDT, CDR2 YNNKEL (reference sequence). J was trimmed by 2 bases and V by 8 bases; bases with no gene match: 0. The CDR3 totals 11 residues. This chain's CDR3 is CASGQAYEQYF. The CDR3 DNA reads TGTGCCAGCGGACAGGCCTACGAGCAGTACTTC.

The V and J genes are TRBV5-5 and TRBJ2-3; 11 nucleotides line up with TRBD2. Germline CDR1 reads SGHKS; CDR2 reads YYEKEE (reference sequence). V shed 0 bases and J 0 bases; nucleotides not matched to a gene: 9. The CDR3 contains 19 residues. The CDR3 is CASSLELAGGLTSTDTQYF. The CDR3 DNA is TGTGCCAGCAGCTTGGAGCTAGCGGGGGGCCTAACTAGCACAGATACGCAGTATTTT.